Listed below are T cell receptor beta chains from one sample, sequenced in a study of T cells in Graves' hyperthyroidism and ophthalmopathy. TCRdb ran MiXCR on the multiplex PCR reads and lists one entry per CDR3 protein. Found here are roughly 500,000 distinct CDR3 sequences, about 15% of them singletons; the top ten hold about 29%. Sequencing was done on a sample of blood. Receptors were obtained from a woman in her twenties or thirties with Graves' ophthalmopathy. The CDR3 runs from the conserved cysteine through the conserved F or W. Each record gives: clone size, J gene, D gene, V gene, CDR3 protein, CDR3 DNA. A D gene is named only where the DNA matches it firmly. Clone size is stated in some rows and not others, as once, few, many or a class when expanded.

.,TRBJ2-3,.,TRBV5-6,CASSLEHRTTDTQYF,TGTGCCAGCAGCTTGGAGCACAGGACCACAGATACGCAGTATTTT
few,TRBJ1-1,.,TRBV19,CASRSNQPGLGAFF,TGTGCCAGTAGAAGTAATCAGCCCGGATTGGGAGCTTTCTTT
many,TRBJ2-1,TRBD2,TRBV12-5,CASGWVTSGRGNEQFF,TGTGCTAGTGGTTGGGTGACTAGCGGGAGGGGTAATGAGCAGTTCTTC
.,TRBJ2-7,TRBD2,TRBV20-1,CSARAPGLPPYEQYF,TGCAGTGCTAGAGCTCCGGGACTACCACCCTACGAGCAGTACTTC
few,TRBJ2-5,TRBD1,TRBV5-1,CASDRGGGLETQYF,TGCGCCAGCGACAGGGGAGGCGGGTTGGAGACCCAGTACTTC
.,TRBJ2-1,TRBD2,TRBV5-8,CASSLAGLAGGSPYNEQFF,TGTGCCAGCAGCTTGGCCGGGCTAGCGGGAGGAAGTCCATACAATGAGCAGTTCTTC
.,TRBJ1-1,.,TRBV7-2,CASSLLALETEAFF,TGTGCCAGCAGCTTACTGGCCCTAGAGACTGAAGCTTTCTTT
few,TRBJ1-1,.,TRBV9,CASGPLNSGLNTEAFF,TGTGCCAGCGGCCCACTCAATTCCGGACTGAACACTGAAGCTTTCTTT
.,TRBJ1-1,.,TRBV11-2,CASSLDRRAEAFF,TGTGCCAGCAGCTTAGACAGAAGAGCTGAAGCTTTCTTT
many,TRBJ2-7,TRBD2,TRBV12-3/TRBV12-4,CASSSMTSGFYEQYF,TGTGCCAGCAGTTCGATGACTAGCGGGTTCTACGAGCAGTACTTC
many,TRBJ2-7,TRBD2,TRBV24-1,CATSDPEAGGRDEQYF,TGTGCCACCAGTGATCCAGAAGCGGGAGGCCGGGACGAGCAGTACTTC
many,TRBJ2-7,.,TRBV20-1,CSAGSLAYEQYF,TGCAGTGCTGGCAGCCTGGCCTACGAGCAGTACTTC
many,TRBJ1-2,.,TRBV12-3/TRBV12-4,CASSPGQGLTYYGYTF,TGTGCCAGCAGTCCGGGACAAGGGTTAACATACTATGGCTACACCTTC
many,TRBJ1-4,.,TRBV11-2,CASSWNGQGYEKLFF,TGTGCCAGCAGCTGGAACGGTCAGGGCTATGAAAAACTGTTTTTT
few,TRBJ2-2,.,TRBV6-1,CASSPFSGRIDTGELFF,TGTGCCAGCAGTCCATTTTCGGGACGGATAGACACCGGGGAGCTGTTTTTT
many,TRBJ2-3,.,TRBV25-1,CASSEWQDYTDTQYF,TGTGCCAGCAGTGAATGGCAGGACTACACAGATACGCAGTATTTT
many,TRBJ2-1,.,TRBV2,CASSEDRNEQFF,TGTGCCAGCAGTGAAGACCGGAATGAGCAGTTCTTC
many,TRBJ1-5,.,TRBV12-3/TRBV12-4,CASSQGLQPQHF,TGTGCCAGCAGTCAGGGGCTTCAGCCCCAGCATTTT
few,TRBJ2-7,TRBD2,TRBV28,CASSLYVLAGPKEQYF,TGTGCCAGCAGTTTATATGTCCTAGCGGGCCCCAAGGAGCAGTACTTC
many,TRBJ2-7,.,TRBV6-2/TRBV6-3,CASSILYEQYF,TGTGCCAGCAGTATCCTTTACGAGCAGTACTTC
many,TRBJ2-6,.,TRBV7-3,CASSPRSSGANVLTF,TGTGCCAGCAGCCCCAGGAGCTCTGGGGCCAACGTCCTGACTTTC
many,TRBJ2-3,.,TRBV28,CASKSRTLHTDTQYF,TGTGCCAGCAAATCGCGGACGCTTCACACAGATACGCAGTATTTT
many,TRBJ2-7,TRBD1,TRBV20-1,CSARDGTGGWYSGYEQYF,TGCAGTGCTAGAGATGGAACAGGGGGCTGGTATAGTGGGTACGAGCAGTACTTC
few,TRBJ2-1,.,TRBV20-1,CSARNVGSTPEQFF,TGCAGTGCTAGAAACGTAGGATCAACGCCTGAGCAGTTCTTC
.,TRBJ1-4,.,TRBV6-1,CASSSDRRGRTNEKLFF,TGTGCCAGCAGTTCCGACCGTCGAGGGCGGACTAATGAAAAACTGTTTTTT
few,TRBJ2-3,TRBD2,TRBV20-1,CSAIVPSGRPTTDTQYF,TGCAGTGCTATAGTTCCTAGCGGGAGGCCGACCACAGATACGCAGTATTTT
.,TRBJ2-3,.,TRBV9,CASRGPSSTDTQYF,TGTGCCAGCAGGGGACCCTCTAGCACAGATACGCAGTATTTT
.,TRBJ2-5,TRBD1,TRBV12-3/TRBV12-4,CASTLTVTGGARAQYF,TGTGCCAGCACTCTAACCGTGACAGGGGGCGCAAGGGCCCAGTACTTC
few,TRBJ1-2,.,TRBV12-3/TRBV12-4,CASSGDYYGYTF,TGTGCCAGCAGTGGGGACTACTATGGCTACACCTTC
.,TRBJ2-2,.,TRBV7-9,CASSWRGDTGELFF,TGTGCCAGCAGCTGGAGGGGGGACACCGGGGAGCTGTTTTTT
many,TRBJ2-5,TRBD2,TRBV7-2,CASSLVREGETQYF,TGTGCCAGCAGCTTAGTACGGGAGGGGGAGACCCAGTACTTC
few,TRBJ1-1,.,TRBV7-9,CASSPPGLNTEAFF,TGTGCCAGCAGTCCACCGGGCCTGAACACTGAAGCTTTCTTT
many,TRBJ1-1,.,TRBV20-1,CSGIGTSQNTEAFF,TGCAGTGGGATAGGGACTTCCCAGAACACTGAAGCTTTCTTT
.,TRBJ2-1,.,TRBV20-1,CSARRSSYNEQFF,TGCAGTGCTAGAAGGAGCTCCTACAATGAGCAGTTCTTC
.,TRBJ2-7,TRBD1,TRBV29-1,CSVGGGQGHEQYF,TGCAGCGTTGGGGGGGGACAGGGCCACGAGCAGTACTTC
few,TRBJ2-5,.,TRBV5-6,CASSRFWFSETQYF,TGTGCCAGCAGCCGTTTTTGGTTTTCGGAGACCCAGTACTTC
.,TRBJ2-7,TRBD2,TRBV11-3,CASSYGTSTEQYF,TGTGCCAGCAGCTACGGGACTAGCACCGAGCAGTACTTC
many,TRBJ2-6,.,TRBV6-2/TRBV6-3,CASSQTLSGANVLTF,TGTGCCAGCAGCCAGACCCTCTCTGGGGCCAACGTCCTGACTTTC
many,TRBJ2-1,.,TRBV19,CASRLRTGGFYNEQFF,TGTGCCAGTAGACTAAGGACAGGAGGGTTTTACAATGAGCAGTTCTTC
many,TRBJ2-7,TRBD2,TRBV7-2,CASSRPGRVTPYEQYF,TGTGCCAGCAGCCGCCCCGGGAGGGTTACCCCTTACGAGCAGTACTTC
few,TRBJ1-2,TRBD1,TRBV7-8,CASSLARDRADYGYTF,TGTGCCAGCAGCTTAGCGCGGGACAGGGCCGACTATGGCTACACCTTC
few,TRBJ2-1,.,TRBV18,CASSSESYNERFF,TGTGCCAGCTCTTCAGAGTCCTACAATGAGCGGTTCTTC
many,TRBJ2-7,TRBD1,TRBV20-1,CSASRPGGSPYEQYF,TGCAGTGCCTCAAGGCCAGGGGGTAGTCCCTACGAGCAGTACTTC
once,TRBJ1-1,TRBD1,TRBV6-1,CASSEKQGAGWTEAFF,TGTGCCAGCAGTGAAAAACAGGGGGCGGGATGGACTGAAGCTTTCTTT
.,TRBJ1-6,.,TRBV7-8,CASRTPRVGNSPLHF,TGTGCCAGCAGGACCCCCCGGGTCGGAAATTCACCCCTCCACTTT
many,TRBJ2-2,TRBD2,TRBV3-1,CASSQAGTSGRRRTGELFF,TGTGCCAGCAGCCAAGCGGGGACTAGCGGGAGACGTCGGACCGGGGAGCTGTTTTTT
many,TRBJ1-2,TRBD1,TRBV2,CASSDPDRVPFYGYTF,TGTGCCAGCAGTGATCCCGACAGGGTCCCCTTCTATGGCTACACCTTC
few,TRBJ2-7,TRBD2,TRBV24-1,CATSDLLASGSRSYEQYF,TGTGCCACCAGTGATTTGCTGGCTAGCGGGAGTCGTTCCTACGAGCAGTACTTC
.,TRBJ1-1,.,TRBV30,CAWGRDEAFF,TGTGCCTGGGGGCGGGATGAAGCTTTCTTT
.,TRBJ2-3,TRBD2,TRBV15,CATSRDLASGRTQYF,TGTGCCACCAGCAGAGATCTGGCTAGCGGGCGCACGCAGTATTTT
many,TRBJ2-3,.,TRBV20-1,CSARDSAPRKIMTDTQYF,TGCAGTGCTAGAGACTCCGCACCCCGGAAAATAATGACAGATACGCAGTATTTT
many,TRBJ2-7,TRBD2,TRBV4-1,CASSQGDSGSEQYF,TGCGCCAGCAGCCAGGGTGATAGCGGGAGCGAGCAGTACTTC
many,TRBJ2-1,.,TRBV11-3,CASSLALGSGYNEQFF,TGTGCCAGCAGCTTAGCTCTAGGGAGCGGTTACAATGAGCAGTTCTTC
.,TRBJ2-7,TRBD2,TRBV5-1,CASSPSGISSYEQYF,TGCGCCAGCAGCCCTAGCGGGATTAGCTCCTACGAGCAGTACTTC
.,TRBJ1-2,TRBD1,TRBV7-2,CASSLVRDRNYGYTF,TGTGCCAGCAGCTTAGTACGGGACAGAAACTATGGCTACACCTTC